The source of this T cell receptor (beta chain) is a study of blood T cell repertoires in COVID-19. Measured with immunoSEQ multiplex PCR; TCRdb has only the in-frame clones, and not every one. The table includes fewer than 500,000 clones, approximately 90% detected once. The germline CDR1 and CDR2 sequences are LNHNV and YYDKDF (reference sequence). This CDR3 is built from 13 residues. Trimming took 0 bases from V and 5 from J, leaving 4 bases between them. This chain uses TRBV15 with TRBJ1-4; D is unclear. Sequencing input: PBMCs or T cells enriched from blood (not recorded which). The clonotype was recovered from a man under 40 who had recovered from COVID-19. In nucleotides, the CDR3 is TGTGCCACCAGCAGAGACCCAAATGAAAAACTGTTTTTT. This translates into CATSRDPNEKLFF.